This TCR beta chain derives from a study of blood T cell repertoires in COVID-19. Background on the study: The United States, Italy and Spain provided the acute and convalescent COVID-19 samples. T cells, B-cell-depleted T cells, or PBMCs provided the cDNA or gDNA that served as material.

Details on this clone: In the same sample, other DNA sequences code for this CDR3.

Across fewer than 25 US areas, participants ranged in age from about 18 to 100 years. Donors were grouped by their self-reported clinical history. The V and J ends lost 0 bases and 1 base respectively, with 4 bases between them. Germline V CDR1 and CDR2: SGHDT, YYEEEE. CDR3 size: 13 residues. Assay: immunoSEQ multiplex PCR; the TCRdb copy retains only in-frame clones and omits some. The sample lists about 310,000 clones; about nine tenths were seen once. This TCR derives from a woman in her late teens or twenties who had recovered from COVID-19. V gene TRBV5-6 combines with J gene TRBJ1-1, with D unresolved. Source material: PBMCs or T cells enriched from blood (not recorded which). CDR3 DNA: TGTGCCAGCAGCTTGGCCGGGAACACTGAAGCTTTCTTT. Translating gives CASSLAGNTEAFF.